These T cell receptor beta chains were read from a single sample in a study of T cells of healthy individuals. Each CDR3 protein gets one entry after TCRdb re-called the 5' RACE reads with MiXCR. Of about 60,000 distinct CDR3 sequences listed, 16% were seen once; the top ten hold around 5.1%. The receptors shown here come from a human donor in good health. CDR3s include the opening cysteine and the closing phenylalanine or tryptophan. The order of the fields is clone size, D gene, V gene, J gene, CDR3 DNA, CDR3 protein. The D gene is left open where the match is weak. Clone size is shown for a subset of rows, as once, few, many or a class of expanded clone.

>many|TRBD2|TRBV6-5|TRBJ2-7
TGTGCCAGCAACCCGGGACTAGCGGGAGGATGGGGCTACGAGCAGTACTTC
CASNPGLAGGWGYEQYF
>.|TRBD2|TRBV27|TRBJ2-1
TGTTCCAGCAGTTTGATGGTAGCGGGCCGGAACTACAATGAGCAGTTCTTC
CSSSLMVAGRNYNEQFF
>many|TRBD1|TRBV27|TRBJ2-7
TGTGCCAGCAGTTCGACAGGGGGGTCCTACGAGCAGTACTTC
CASSSTGGSYEQYF
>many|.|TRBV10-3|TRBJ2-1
TGTGCCATCAGTGCGCTCCGGGTCCGAGGCAATGAGCAGTTCTTC
CAISALRVRGNEQFF
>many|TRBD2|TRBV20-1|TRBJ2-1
TGCAGTGCTAGAGTGCGGCGGGAGGGTCCCTTCAATGAGCAGTTCTTC
CSARVRREGPFNEQFF
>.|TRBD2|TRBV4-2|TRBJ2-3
TGCGCCAGCAGCCAAGATTGGACCAGCGGGAGTGGCACAGATACGCAGTATTTT
CASSQDWTSGSGTDTQYF
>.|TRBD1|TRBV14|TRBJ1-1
TGTGCCAGCAGCCATTGGGACAGACACACTGAAGCTTTCTTT
CASSHWDRHTEAFF
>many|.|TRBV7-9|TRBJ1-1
TGTGCCAGCAGCTTGGCAGCCAACACTGAAGCTTTCTTT
CASSLAANTEAFF
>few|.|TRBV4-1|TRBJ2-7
TGCGCCAGCAGCCAATCCCAAACCCGTTTTGAGCAGTACTTC
CASSQSQTRFEQYF
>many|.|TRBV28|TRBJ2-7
TGTGCCAGCAGTTTATGGCTGGGGGGAGGCTACGAGCAGTACTTC
CASSLWLGGGYEQYF
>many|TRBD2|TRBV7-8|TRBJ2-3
TGTGCCAGCAGCTTAGTGTTGGGAGCGGGAGCCCCAGATACGCAGTATTTT
CASSLVLGAGAPDTQYF
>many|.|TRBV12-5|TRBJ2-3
TGTGCTAGTGGGTCGCCTCGGACACTCCCAGATACGCAGTATTTT
CASGSPRTLPDTQYF
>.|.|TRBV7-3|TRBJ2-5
TGTGCCAGCAGCTTAACCCCAGTGGAAGGGGAGACCCAGTACTTC
CASSLTPVEGETQYF
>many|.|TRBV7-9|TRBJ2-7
TGTGCCAGCAGCGAGGATCCCTACGAGCAGTACTTC
CASSEDPYEQYF
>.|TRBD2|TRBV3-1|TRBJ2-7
TGTGCCAGCAGCCAAGATCGACTAGCTGTGCAGTACTTC
CASSQDRLAVQYF
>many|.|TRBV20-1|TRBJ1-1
TGCAGTGCTAGAGATCCCTACCGGGGGGGGAACACTGAAGCTTTCTTT
CSARDPYRGGNTEAFF
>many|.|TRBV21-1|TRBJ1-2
TGTGCCAGCAGCAAACACTATGGCTACACCTTC
CASSKHYGYTF
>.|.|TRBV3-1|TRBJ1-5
TGTGCCAGCAGCCAATACGTTAATCAGCCCCAGCATTTT
CASSQYVNQPQHF
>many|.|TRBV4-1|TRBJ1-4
TGCGCCAGCAGCCAAGTCCTCAGGGAAAGGGCTGAAAAACTGTTTTTT
CASSQVLRERAEKLFF
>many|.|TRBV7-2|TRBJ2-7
TGTGCCAGCAGCTACCGTGGTAGCGCGAGCTCCTACGAGCAGTACTTC
CASSYRGSASSYEQYF
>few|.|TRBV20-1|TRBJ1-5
TGCAGTGCTAGAGATTCCGGGGGGAATCAGCCCCAGCATTTT
CSARDSGGNQPQHF
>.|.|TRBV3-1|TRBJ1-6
TGTGCCAGCAGCCAAGTGCGGAACCTTTCACCCCTCCACTTT
CASSQVRNLSPLHF
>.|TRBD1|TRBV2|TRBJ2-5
TGTGCCAGCAGTGAAATTGGTGGACAGGGGGCGGGTGGAGAGACCCAGTACTTC
CASSEIGGQGAGGETQYF
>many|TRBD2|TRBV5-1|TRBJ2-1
TGCGCCAGCAGCCCCCTAAACGCGGGGGTTGGCAATGAGCAGTTCTTC
CASSPLNAGVGNEQFF
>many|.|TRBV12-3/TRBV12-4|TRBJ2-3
TGTGCCAGCAGTTTCCGGGCGGGCCGGGCAGATACGCAGTATTTT
CASSFRAGRADTQYF
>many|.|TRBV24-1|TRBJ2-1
TGTGCCACAACGGAGGGTCTTAACAATGAGCAGTTCTTC
CATTEGLNNEQFF
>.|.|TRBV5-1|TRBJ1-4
TGCGCCAGCAGCGTGGACAGCAATGAAAAACTGTTTTTT
CASSVDSNEKLFF
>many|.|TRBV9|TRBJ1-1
TGTGCCAGCAGCGTGTCGGGGGGCACTGAAGCTTTCTTT
CASSVSGGTEAFF
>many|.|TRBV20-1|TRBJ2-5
TGCAGTGCTAGACAAGGATTAGCGGTCAAAGAGACCCAGTACTTC
CSARQGLAVKETQYF
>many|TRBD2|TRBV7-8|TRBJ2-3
TGTGCCAGCAGCCCTGGACTAGCGGTAGCAGATACGCAGTATTTT
CASSPGLAVADTQYF
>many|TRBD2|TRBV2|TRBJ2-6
TGTGCCAGGAGGGTGGGACTAGGACTGTCGGGGGCCAACGTCCTGACTTTC
CARRVGLGLSGANVLTF
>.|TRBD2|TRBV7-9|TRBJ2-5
TGTGCCAGCAGCGGTTCTAGCGGGAGGGCCGGGGAGACCCAGTACTTC
CASSGSSGRAGETQYF
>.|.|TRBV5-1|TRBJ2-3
TGCGCCAGCAGCTTGGACAGGGTTTTTGCAGATACGCAGTATTTT
CASSLDRVFADTQYF
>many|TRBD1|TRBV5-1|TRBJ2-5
TGCGCCAGCTCAATGGACAGGGTCGAGACCCAGTACTTC
CASSMDRVETQYF
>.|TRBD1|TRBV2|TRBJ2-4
TGTGCCAGCAGGGACAGGTTAGCCAAAAACATTCAGTACTTC
CASRDRLAKNIQYF
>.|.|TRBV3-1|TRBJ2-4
TGTGCCAGCAGCCAAGAACTCCTAAATAGGAACATTCAGTACTTC
CASSQELLNRNIQYF
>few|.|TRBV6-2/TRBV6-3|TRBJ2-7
TGTGCCAGCAGCTGGACCTACGAGCAGTACTTC
CASSWTYEQYF
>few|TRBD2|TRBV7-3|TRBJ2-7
TGTGCCAGCAGCTTAACCGGGGAGGGCCAATACGAGCAGTACTTC
CASSLTGEGQYEQYF
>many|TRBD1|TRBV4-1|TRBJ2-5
TGCGCCAGCAGCCAAGCCTCGTTCGGGACAGGAGACCAAGAGACCCAGTACTTC
CASSQASFGTGDQETQYF